This passage covers 24 T cell receptor beta chains from one sample sequenced in a study of blood T cell repertoires in COVID-19. Libraries were prepared by immunoSEQ multiplex PCR; TCRdb keeps only in-frame clonotypes and omits some of them. The data contain approximately 260,000 clones, about 86% of them singletons. Sequenced sample: peripheral blood. These TCRs come from a young man with active or convalescent COVID-19.

The chain combines TRBV12-5 with TRBJ2-1; 8 bases map to TRBD2. Germline loops: CDR1 LGHNT, CDR2 FRNRAP. The CDR3 contains 15 residues. V shed 3 bases, J shed 2 bases, and the junction held 3 bases outside the gene matches. This CDR3 reads CASGFIAGTYNEQFF. The CDR3 DNA reads TGTGCTAGTGGTTTTATAGCGGGAACCTACAATGAGCAGTTCTTC.

V and J are TRBV18 and TRBJ2-7; D perhaps matches TRBD2 (5 bases). V dropped 5 bases and J dropped 0 bases, with 11 bases sitting between them. Germline V gene data show CDR1 as KGHSH and CDR2 as LQKENI. This CDR3 contains 14 residues. CDR3 residues: CASSGLDISYEQYF. As DNA, the CDR3 is TGTGCCAGCTCAGGACTTGACATCTCCTACGAGCAGTACTTC.

This rearrangement joins TRBV6-5 to TRBJ2-5, with 7 bases fitting TRBD1. The V gene end was trimmed by 7 bases and the J gene end by 1 base; junction bases not matched to a gene: 9. This CDR3 is 15 amino acids long. CDR1 and CDR2 (germline): MNHEY, SVGAGI. This chain's CDR3 is CASTTQWDSQETQYF. Written as DNA, the CDR3 is TGTGCCAGCACCACCCAATGGGACAGCCAAGAGACCCAGTACTTC.

V gene TRBV12-3 or TRBV12-4 combines with J gene TRBJ2-2, with D unresolved. V was trimmed by 2 bases and J by 11 bases, leaving 12 bases between them. The CDR3 is 13 residues long. The CDR3: CASSLISRRELFF. The CDR3 DNA is TGTGCCAGCAGTTTAATTTCTCGGAGAGAGCTGTTTTTT.

J is TRBJ2-1 and V is TRBV5-4; D not resolved. CDR1 and CDR2 from the germline V gene are SGHNT and YYREEE (reference sequence). V lost 3 bases and J lost 3, with 13 bases in between. The CDR3 is 15 residues long. CDR3 in amino acids: CASSSSRQSYNEQFF. DNA for the CDR3: TGTGCCAGCAGCTCCTCGAGGCAGAGCTACAATGAGCAGTTCTTC.

The V call is TRBV12-3 or TRBV12-4, the J call TRBJ1-1; D call uncertain. The ends were cut back, 0 bases at V and 11 bases at J, with 13 bases in the middle. CDR3 size: 13 residues. CDR3 amino acids: CASSLALRLVAFF. Here the CDR3 DNA reads TGTGCCAGCAGTTTAGCGCTACGCCTGGTCGCTTTCTTT.

The chain recombines TRBV19 with TRBJ1-4; D is ambiguous. Germline V gives CDR1 LNHDA, CDR2 SQIVND (reference sequence). There are 15 residues in the CDR3. Trimming stripped 3 bases from V and 0 bases from J, with 8 bases between. The chain's CDR3 is CASSMSLATNEKLFF. The CDR3 nucleotides read TGTGCCAGTAGTATGAGCCTGGCAACTAATGAAAAACTGTTTTTT.

The chain employs TRBV13 and TRBJ1-3, with D unclear. The germline CDR1 and CDR2 sequences are PRHDT and FYEKMQ (reference sequence). The CDR3 is 16 amino acids. With 3 bases removed from V and 7 bases from J, the gap between germline ends came to 19 bases. CDR3 DNA: TGTGCCAGCAGCTTCCCCGGAGGGAGTAGAGGGAACACCATATATTTT. Its protein product is CASSFPGGSRGNTIYF.

The chain joins TRBV6-2 or TRBV6-3 to TRBJ2-7; 8 positions agree with TRBD2. The CDR3 totals 15 residues. CDR1 is MNHEY and CDR2 is SVGEGT in the germline V gene. V gave up 0 bases and J gave up 2 bases; unmatched junction bases: 3. CDR3 in amino acids: CASSYSSSGTYEQYF. CDR3 sequence (DNA): TGTGCCAGCAGTTACTCGAGTAGCGGGACCTACGAGCAGTACTTC.

As to this clone: The same CDR3 arises from other DNA sequences in this sample as well. The genes are TRBV7-9 and TRBJ1-1, with D maybe TRBD1 (5 bases). Trimming shortened V by 5 bases and J by 1 base, and 11 bases separated the two germline ends. This CDR3 has 14 residues. Germline lookup yields CDR1 SEHNR and CDR2 FQNEAQ (reference sequence). CDR3 nucleotides: TGTGCCAGCAGCCTAGGGGCGGGGAACACTGAAGCTTTCTTT. It codes for CASSLGAGNTEAFF.

In this sample, this clone turned up many times. This sequence joins TRBV11-2 and TRBJ2-1; D call uncertain. CDR3 length: 15 residues. Germline CDR1 is SGHAT and CDR2 is FQNNGV. The V end was cut by 3 bases, the J end by 0 bases, with 9 bases between. CDR3 nucleotides: TGTGCCAGCAGCTTTATGTGGCTCTCCTACAATGAGCAGTTCTTC. Translated: CASSFMWLSYNEQFF.

J is TRBJ2-5 and V is TRBV7-6, with a possible D match to TRBD1 (5 bases). The CDR3 totals 13 residues. Germline values: CDR1 SGHVS, CDR2 FNYEAQ. Deletions cut 4 bases from V and 3 bases from J, with 9 bases between. In DNA form, the CDR3 reads TGTGCCAGCAGCTCCAGACAGAAAGAGACCCAGTACTTC. Translated: CASSSRQKETQYF.

The chain links TRBV5-1 to TRBJ2-3; 9 bases map to TRBD1. Germline values: CDR1 SGHRS, CDR2 YFSETQ. The CDR3 consists of 16 residues. The V segment lost 2 bases and the J segment 2 bases; nucleotides outside the gene matches: 6. This CDR3 reads CASSFQDRGYTDTQYF. Here the CDR3 DNA reads TGCGCCAGCAGCTTCCAAGACAGGGGGTACACAGATACGCAGTATTTT.

This clone has just a few counts. This CDR3 is also generated by other DNA sequences in the sample. The genes are TRBV3-1 (or the pseudogene TRBV3-2) and TRBJ1-6; D is undetermined. Germline lookup yields CDR1 LGHDT and CDR2 YNNKEL (reference sequence). The V and J ends lost 1 base and 8 bases respectively, with 6 bases between them. CDR3 length: 13 residues. This CDR3 reads CASSQVLDSPLHF. The CDR3 DNA follows: TGTGCCAGCAGCCAAGTCCTCGATTCACCCCTCCACTTT.

J is TRBJ2-5 and V is TRBV11-2; 9 nucleotides agree with TRBD1. V was pared by 2 bases and J by 4 bases, with 8 bases of the junction left unmatched. Germline V gene sequence: CDR1 SGHAT, CDR2 FQNNGV. This CDR3 spans 16 amino acids. CDR3 DNA sequence: TGTGCCAGCAGCTTAACAGGACAGGGGTCGTCAGAGACCCAGTACTTC. Translating gives CASSLTGQGSSETQYF.

This chain connects TRBV7-9 to TRBJ1-1; D perhaps matches TRBD1 (5 bases). V shed 4 bases and J shed 1 base, with 13 bases lying between them. This CDR3 is built from 15 residues. The germline V gene encodes CDR1 SEHNR and CDR2 FQNEAQ (reference sequence). The DNA of the CDR3 is TGTGCCAGCAGCTCTCACCAGGGCAAGAACACTGAAGCTTTCTTT. It specifies CASSSHQGKNTEAFF.

The rearrangement joins TRBV13 to TRBJ2-1; 12 bases align to TRBD2. Trimming cost V 4 bases and J 8 bases; bases outside gene matches: 6. Germline lookup yields CDR1 PRHDT and CDR2 FYEKMQ (reference sequence). The CDR3 loop spans 15 amino acids. For the CDR3, the DNA is TGTGCCAGCAGCTCGAGACTAGCGGGAGTATATGAGCAGTTCTTC. Translation: CASSSRLAGVYEQFF.

Many counts were recorded for this clone. The CDR3 spells CASNDGTGDYGYTF. The CDR3 DNA reads as TGTGCCAGCAACGACGGGACAGGGGATTATGGCTACACCTTC. V gene TRBV9 combines with J gene TRBJ1-2; 10 bases are shared with TRBD1. This CDR3 has 14 amino acids. J was trimmed by 5 bases and V by 6 bases; bases with no gene match: 7. Per the germline V gene, CDR1 is SGDLS and CDR2 is YYNGEE.

The V call is TRBV6-5, the J call TRBJ2-3, with 9 nucleotides matching TRBD2. This CDR3 comprises 14 residues. J lost 0 bases, V lost 11 bases, and 6 bases had no gene match. Germline CDR1 reads MNHEY; CDR2 reads SVGAGI. The CDR3 region is CASLTSGSTDTQYF. CDR3 DNA sequence: TGTGCCTCCCTGACTAGCGGCAGCACAGATACGCAGTATTTT.

This clone has more than one count but fewer than ten. Other DNA sequences in the sample encode the same CDR3. J is TRBJ2-5 and V is TRBV20-1; 10 bases agree with TRBD2. The CDR3 contains 15 residues. The germline V gene has CDR1 DFQATT and CDR2 SNEGSKA (reference sequence). Trimming at V came to 3 bases and at J to 2 bases, leaving 6 bases not matched to a gene. The CDR3 spells CSASPSGGYQETQYF. The CDR3 DNA follows: TGCAGTGCTAGTCCTAGCGGGGGATATCAAGAGACCCAGTACTTC.

This chain links TRBV27 with TRBJ2-7; 7 bases are a match to TRBD1. The germline V gene encodes CDR1 MNHEY and CDR2 SMNVEV (reference sequence). The CDR3 has 15 residues. With 2 bases clipped from V and 4 bases from J, the junction kept 8 bases outside the gene matches. CDR3 sequence (DNA): TGTGCCAGCAGTTTACTCCCAGGGGGTGCGTACGAGCAGTACTTC. This translates into CASSLLPGGAYEQYF.

This clone was detected only once. The chain uses TRBV6-4 and TRBJ2-7; 8 nucleotides agree with TRBD1. Germline values: CDR1 MRHNA, CDR2 SNTAGT. This CDR3 contains 17 residues. With V trimmed by 6 bases and J by 5 bases, 18 bases remained unmatched. The CDR3 region is CASRKRTGKYTLHEQYF. The CDR3 bases are TGTGCCAGCAGAAAAAGGACAGGGAAGTATACGTTGCACGAGCAGTACTTC.

This chain links TRBV4-1 with TRBJ1-6; 9 bases are a match to TRBD1. CDR3 length equals 13 residues. J lost 9 bases, V lost 10 bases, and 7 bases had no gene match. CDR1 and CDR2 from the germline V gene are MGHRA and YSYEKL. CDR3 coding DNA: TGCGCCACCCAACAGGGGGCGGTTTCACCCCTCCACTTT. This gives the protein CATQQGAVSPLHF.

The rearrangement links TRBV7-3 to TRBJ2-5, with D possibly being TRBD2 (5 bases). The CDR3 extends over 14 amino acids. V dropped 6 bases and J dropped 1 base, with 12 bases sitting between them. Per germline, CDR1 SGHTA and CDR2 FQGTGA. DNA for the CDR3: TGTGCCAGCAGTCCATCGGGGTTCCAAGAGACCCAGTACTTC. As protein: CASSPSGFQETQYF.